The entry below describes one TCR beta chain. Its matching antigen is unknown. Some clones are missing from TCRdb's copy, which holds only in-frame ones; the method was immunoSEQ multiplex PCR. The profile covers about 10,000 clones, with approximately 70% appearing a single time and 15% to 20% taken by the ten largest. This CDR3 spans 14 amino acids. The germline gives CDR1 MNHEY, CDR2 SVGAGI. V dropped 8 bases and J dropped 1 base, with 12 bases sitting between them. This sample is drawn from a study of ipilimumab plus nivolumab after autologous stem cell transplantation. Patients received nivolumab 3 mg/kg at weeks 1, 4, 7, 10, then fortnightly to week 26. Notes on the study in general: The authors say TCR, Treg and microbiome findings warrant further study.

The source of this sequence is a female donor with multiple myeloma. This specimen was PBMCs, taken in a trial of ipilimumab plus nivolumab as post-transplant consolidation. The chain recombines TRBV6-5 with TRBJ1-5; no reliable D call. The CDR3 DNA reads TGTGCCAGCTCGCGGGGTGCGAGCAATCAGCCCCAGCATTTT. Amino acids: CASSRGASNQPQHF.